One and the same sample provided the 27 T cell receptor beta chains below, sequenced in a study of cytomegalovirus exposure and HLA in healthy donors. Researchers ran the PCR with 60 Vbeta and 13 Jbeta primers. Sequenced by immunoSEQ multiplex PCR; TCRdb stores in-frame clones only, minus some. The sample carries tens of thousands of clones, under 70% recorded once. Material: PBMCs. Source of these receptors: a woman in her forties or fifties in good health and CMV-seropositive.

This clone was found a few times. V usage is TRBV10-3 and J usage is TRBJ1-2; D possibly corresponds to TRBD1 (6 bases). V lost 6 bases, J lost 4 bases, and 9 bases lay in between. The germline gives CDR1 ENHRY, CDR2 SYGVKD. The CDR3 runs 12 residues. The CDR3 nucleotides are TGTGCCATCAGCATACAGGGCTATGGCTACACCTTC. It translates to CAISIQGYGYTF.

This clone was observed a few times. The chain carries TRBV7-9 and TRBJ2-1; 10 bases line up with TRBD2. Per the germline V gene, CDR1 is SEHNR and CDR2 is FQNEAQ (reference sequence). With V trimmed by 8 bases and J by 7 bases, 11 bases remained unmatched. This CDR3 contains 15 residues. CDR3 in amino acids: CASRPRERGGNEQFF. The CDR3 DNA is TGTGCCAGCCGCCCACGCGAGCGGGGGGGAAATGAGCAGTTCTTC.

The sample holds a few counts of this clone. CDR3 bases: TGCAGTGCTAGAGATTCCGACGAGCAGTACTTC. Its protein is CSARDSDEQYF. The rearrangement joins TRBV20-1 to TRBJ2-7; no definite D call. Germline V lookup: CDR1 DFQATT, CDR2 SNEGSKA (reference sequence). The CDR3 is 11 amino acids. Between the trimmed V and J ends, which lost 0 bases and 5 bases, there was a span of 5 bases.

CDR3 sequence: CASSLGTIRDYGYTF. DNA of the CDR3: TGTGCCAGTAGCCTAGGCACAATCAGGGACTATGGCTACACCTTC. V gene TRBV19 combines with J gene TRBJ1-2; a possible D gene is TRBD1 (5 bases). The CDR3 runs to 15 residues. Trimming cost V 6 bases and J 3 bases, with 17 bases left between them. CDR1 is LNHDA and CDR2 is SQIVND in the germline V gene (reference sequence). The complete variable domain, with remaining parts taken from reference TRBV19 and TRBJ1-2, reads DGGITQSPKYLFRKEGQNVTLSCEQNLNHDAMYWYRQDPGQGLRLIYYSQIVNDFQKGDIAEGYSVSREKKESFPLTVTSAQKNPTAFYLCASSLGTIRDYGYTFGSGTRLTVV.

This clone was detected once. V and J are TRBV15 and TRBJ1-5, with D unresolved. Trimming removed 3 bases at V and 5 bases at J, with 8 bases between. From germline, CDR1 is LNHNV and CDR2 YYDKDF (reference sequence). The CDR3 length is 13 residues. The CDR3 loop reads CATSSFRDQPQHF. The CDR3 coding sequence is TGTGCCACCAGCAGTTTCCGGGATCAGCCCCAGCATTTT.

The rearrangement uses TRBV30 and TRBJ2-4; a possible D gene is TRBD1 (8 bases). The CDR3 length is 14 residues. In germline, CDR1 is GTSNPN, CDR2 SVGIG (reference sequence). Trimming removed 5 bases at V and 5 bases at J, with 16 bases between. The CDR3 nucleotides read TGTGCCTGGTTAAACAGGGGGAGGGAAAACATTCAGTACTTC. Translated: CAWLNRGRENIQYF.

About this clone: One end of the junction varies from germline; a read error may be responsible. Other DNA sequences in this specimen translate into the identical CDR3. The genes are TRBV7-2 and TRBJ2-5, with TRBD2 matching over 9 bases. The germline V gene has CDR1 SGHTA and CDR2 FQGNSA. The CDR3 extends over 14 amino acids. The CDR3 nucleotides read TGCGCCAGCAGACGGGACAGCGGGAGGGAGACCCAGTACTTC. It is translated as CASRRDSGRETQYF.

This clone came up a few times. The chain combines TRBV18 with TRBJ2-3; D unresolved. The V and J ends lost 6 bases and 1 base respectively, with 11 bases between them. The germline gives CDR1 KGHSH, CDR2 LQKENI. This CDR3 has 14 amino acids. The CDR3 reads CASSQALGTDTQYF. CDR3 coding DNA: TGTGCCAGCTCGCAAGCCCTTGGCACAGATACGCAGTATTTT.

The chain combines TRBV4-1 with TRBJ1-1; TRBD1 aligns across 9 bases. Germline-derived CDR1 and CDR2 are MGHRA and YSYEKL. V lost 3 bases to trimming and J lost 7 bases; unmatched junction nucleotides: 6. CDR3 length equals 14 residues. CDR3 sequence: CASSHQQGAGEAFF. For the CDR3, the DNA is TGCGCCAGCAGCCATCAACAGGGGGCGGGTGAAGCTTTCTTT.

This clone appeared a few times. The gene calls are TRBV27 and TRBJ2-3; possibly TRBD2 for D (6 bases). Germline V gene sequence: CDR1 MNHEY, CDR2 SMNVEV (reference sequence). Trimming shortened V by 6 bases and J by 2 bases, and 21 bases separated the two germline ends. The CDR3 consists of 17 residues. The CDR3 here is CASSEHHPGLLTDTQYF. The CDR3 region has the DNA TGTGCCAGCAGCGAGCACCATCCGGGACTTCTCACAGATACGCAGTATTTT.

The rearrangement joins TRBV4-2 to TRBJ2-1; the D gene is possibly TRBD2 (5 bases). Germline CDR1 LGHNA, CDR2 YNFKEQ. CDR3 size: 17 residues. V was clipped by 1 base and J by 7 bases, with 20 bases between them. The CDR3 spells CASSQVVETINGNEQFF. In nucleotides, the CDR3 is TGTGCCAGCAGCCAAGTAGTGGAGACTATCAACGGGAATGAGCAGTTCTTC.

The V gene is TRBV4-2, the J gene TRBJ1-1; no clear D gene. Between the trimmed V and J ends, which lost 4 bases and 8 bases, there was a span of 17 bases. The CDR3 loop spans 14 amino acids. The germline gives CDR1 LGHNA, CDR2 YNFKEQ. CDR3 region: CASSPTVPIVEAFF. In DNA form, the CDR3 reads TGTGCCAGCAGCCCTACTGTCCCTATCGTGGAAGCTTTCTTT.

V usage is TRBV28 and J usage is TRBJ2-7, with 8 bases matching TRBD2. The CDR3 extends over 17 amino acids. Germline assignment: CDR1 MDHEN and CDR2 SYDVKM. The V and J ends lost 8 bases and 2 bases, in that order; junction bases with no gene match: 17. CDR3 loop: CASGRGGPRGRTYEQYV. DNA for the CDR3: TGTGCCAGCGGTCGGGGGGGCCCCCGGGGCCGGACCTACGAGCAGTACGTC.

The chain couples TRBV5-4 to TRBJ2-7, with 9 bases matching TRBD1. V lost 0 bases to trimming and J lost 9 bases; unmatched junction nucleotides: 13. CDR1 and CDR2 (germline): SGHNT, YYREEE (reference sequence). The CDR3 has 16 residues. The CDR3 here is CASSLDTTGTGRGQYF. The CDR3 DNA is TGTGCCAGCAGCTTGGACACTACTGGGACAGGGAGAGGGCAGTACTTC.

Comments on this clone: Other DNA sequences in this sample translate to the same CDR3. The chain joins TRBV27 to TRBJ2-5, with D hard to call. The CDR3 has 14 residues. The V end lost 0 bases, the J end lost 3 bases, and 8 bases lay between the germline ends. The germline V gene has CDR1 MNHEY and CDR2 SMNVEV (reference sequence). Here the CDR3 DNA reads TGTGCCAGCAGTTTATCGGGCTCTAAAGAGACCCAGTACTTC. This codes for CASSLSGSKETQYF.

The chain couples TRBV5-5 to TRBJ2-1; TRBD2 might be the D (6 bases). V dropped 2 bases and J dropped 8 bases, with 26 bases sitting between them. CDR1 and CDR2 (germline): SGHKS, YYEKEE (reference sequence). This CDR3 contains 18 residues. CDR3 protein: CASSFPFGSLAGSHEQFF. CDR3 coding DNA: TGTGCCAGCAGCTTCCCCTTTGGAAGTCTGGCGGGGAGCCATGAGCAGTTCTTC.

This clone has only a few counts. The V gene is TRBV11-2, the J gene TRBJ2-3; maybe TRBD2 (5 bases). Germline V gene lookup returns CDR1 SGHAT and CDR2 FQNNGV. The CDR3 is 14 amino acids. V was pared by 10 bases and J by 8 bases, with 22 bases between. The CDR3 sequence: CATNAGSPIPTQYF. The CDR3 DNA is TGTGCCACCAACGCGGGTTCTCCTATTCCTACGCAGTATTTT.

Turning to this clone: Other DNA sequences of this sample code for an identical CDR3. The chain joins TRBV5-4 to TRBJ1-2, with D possibly TRBD1 on 5 matching bases. This CDR3 is 13 amino acids long. V was cut by 1 base and J by 2 bases, with 6 bases left in between. Germline V gene sequence: CDR1 SGHNT, CDR2 YYREEE (reference sequence). The CDR3 region is CASSLQGNYGYTF. CDR3 bases: TGTGCCAGCAGCTTGCAGGGAAACTATGGCTACACCTTC. The variable domain in full, completed from reference TRBV5-4 and TRBJ1-2, reads ETGVTQSPTHLIKTRGQQVTLRCSSQSGHNTVSWYQQALGQGPQFIFQYYREEENGRGNFPPRFSGLQFPNYSSELNVNALELDDSALYLCASSLQGNYGYTFGSGTRLTVV.

V gene TRBV6-6 combines with J gene TRBJ1-2; 7 nucleotides align to TRBD1. CDR1 is MNHNY, CDR2 SVGAGI, per germline (reference sequence). V trimming: 7 bases; J trimming: 3 bases; junction bases outside the gene matches: 11. The CDR3 covers 15 residues. This CDR3 reads CASTSTQGDHYGYTF. CDR3 nucleotide sequence: TGTGCCAGCACGTCGACTCAGGGGGATCACTATGGCTACACCTTC.

This clone was observed a handful of times. V and J are TRBV11-2 and TRBJ1-2; D unresolved. CDR3 length: 11 amino acids. Trimming shortened V by 6 bases and J by 7 bases, and 9 bases separated the two germline ends. Germline-derived CDR1 and CDR2 are SGHAT and FQNNGV. Written as DNA, the CDR3 is TGTGCCAGCAGGGCATCAAGTGGCTACACCTTC. This translates into CASRASSGYTF.

The chain couples TRBV27 to TRBJ1-2; 8 bases map to TRBD1. The CDR3 loop spans 15 amino acids. CDR1 MNHEY and CDR2 SMNVEV come from the germline V gene (reference sequence). J lost 7 bases, V lost 6 bases, and 13 bases had no gene match. CDR3 bases: TGTGCCAGCAGGGGCCAGGGGGCCAGGTTAGGTGGCTACACCTTC. Translation: CASRGQGARLGGYTF.

This clone was seen a single time. The chain uses TRBV19 and TRBJ2-2; D is unresolved. Trimming left V 0 bases short and J 1 base short, with 6 bases between. This CDR3 has 15 residues. Germline V gene sequence: CDR1 LNHDA, CDR2 SQIVND (reference sequence). The CDR3 DNA follows: TGTGCCAGTAGTATAGATCCTCGGAACACCGGGGAGCTGTTTTTT. Protein product: CASSIDPRNTGELFF.

The gene calls are TRBV5-8 and TRBJ2-6, with D tentatively TRBD1 (6 bases). V lost 4 bases and J 2 bases, leaving 10 bases between the germline ends. CDR3 length: 15 residues. The germline V gene encodes CDR1 SGHTS and CDR2 YDEGEE. This chain's CDR3 is CASSQDRAGANVLTF. CDR3 sequence (DNA): TGTGCCAGCAGCCAGGACAGAGCTGGGGCCAACGTCCTGACTTTC. The full variable domain, completed using reference TRBV5-8 and TRBJ2-6, is EAGVTQSPTHLIKTRGQQATLRCSPISGHTSVYWYQQALGLGLQFLLWYDEGEERNRGNFPPRFSGRQFPNYSSELNVNALELEDSALYLCASSQDRAGANVLTFGAGSRLTVL.

The V gene is TRBV5-1, the J gene TRBJ2-3; a possible D gene is TRBD1 (6 bases). The CDR3 contains 15 residues. Deletions cut 4 bases from V and 0 bases from J, with 12 bases between. The germline V gene encodes CDR1 SGHRS and CDR2 YFSETQ. CDR3 in amino acids: CASSVTGQSTDTQYF. CDR3 coding DNA: TGCGCCAGCAGCGTTACTGGACAGAGCACAGATACGCAGTATTTT.

The V and J genes are TRBV6-5 and TRBJ1-6; no reliable D call. The CDR3 has 16 residues. Germline lookup yields CDR1 MNHEY and CDR2 SVGAGI. V was shortened by 0 bases and J by 1 base, with 7 bases between the two germline ends. The CDR3 is CASSYSTRSYNSPLHF. The CDR3 DNA follows: TGTGCCAGCAGTTACTCGACGAGGTCCTATAATTCACCCCTCCACTTT.

This chain uses TRBV10-3 with TRBJ2-5; 10 nucleotides match TRBD2. V shed 10 bases, J shed 1 base, and the junction held 9 bases outside the gene matches. Per the germline V gene, CDR1 is ENHRY and CDR2 is SYGVKD. CDR3 length: 15 residues. The chain's CDR3 is CATTPGLATQETQYF. The CDR3 bases are TGTGCCACCACGCCGGGACTAGCGACCCAAGAGACCCAGTACTTC.

The J gene is TRBJ2-7, the V gene TRBV2; D perhaps matches TRBD1 (6 bases). There are 15 residues in the CDR3. The germline V and J ends were trimmed by 8 bases and 8 bases, with 25 bases remaining between them. The germline CDR1 and CDR2 sequences are SNHLY and FYNNEI. The CDR3 reads CASSGQSLATIKQYF. Here the CDR3 DNA reads TGTGCCAGCTCTGGACAGTCCTTAGCTACGATTAAGCAGTACTTC.